The rows below give T cell receptor beta chains drawn from one sample of a study of OX40 agonist ivuxolimab in advanced cancers. Sequencing used immunoSEQ multiplex PCR; TCRdb keeps in-frame clones, though not all of them. The sample has tens of thousands of clones; 80% to 90% are singletons. The sample here was CD4+ or CD8+ T cells sorted from blood, taken in a trial of the OX40 agonist ivuxolimab. The receptors were sampled from an adult with an advanced solid tumor such as melanoma, head and neck, liver or kidney cancer. CDR3s include the opening cysteine and the closing phenylalanine or tryptophan. The order of the fields is J gene, CDR3 length, D gene, clone size, V gene, CDR3 protein, CDR3 DNA. D genes are given only for firm matches. Where a row states a size, it is once, few, many or the class of an expanded clone; other rows omit it.

TRBJ1-1 14 . once TRBV7-9 CAGNSGHRNTEAFF TGTGCCGGCAATTCGGGACACAGAAACACTGAAGCTTTCTTT
TRBJ2-2 15 . . TRBV19 CASSIVGGGGGELFF TGTGCCAGTAGTATCGTTGGGGGCGGCGGCGGGGAGCTGTTTTTT
TRBJ2-3 15 . . TRBV5-5 CASSSPLGGLDTQYF TGTGCCAGCAGTTCACCCCTAGGGGGGCTGGATACGCAGTATTTT
TRBJ2-7 12 . once TRBV19 CASSGDGDEQYF TGTGCCAGCAGTGGGGACGGGGACGAGCAGTACTTC
TRBJ1-2 16 . . TRBV19 CASSPPDHGINYGYTF TGTGCCAGTAGTCCCCCGGACCACGGAATTAACTATGGCTACACCTTC
TRBJ2-6 18 . . TRBV21-1 CASSPQAYTCSGANVLTF .
TRBJ2-7 15 . . TRBV18 CASSLSGTSSYEQYF TGTGCCAGCTCACTTTCTGGGACGTCGTCCTACGAGCAGTACTTC
TRBJ2-1 16 . . TRBV19 CASSIGTRTRYNEQFF TGTGCCAGTAGTATAGGCACGCGGACAAGGTACAATGAGCAGTTCTTC
TRBJ1-3 16 . . TRBV4-1 CASRSIDLGTGNTIYF TGCGCCAGCAGGTCTATTGATCTGGGGACTGGAAACACCATATATTTT
TRBJ2-7 15 TRBD1 . TRBV19 CASSTGTGPFYEQYF TGTGCCAGTAGTACCGGGACAGGACCCTTCTACGAGCAGTACTTC
TRBJ1-4 16 TRBD1 . TRBV13 CASSAKEGAANEKLFF TGTGCCAGCAGCGCTAAGGAGGGGGCGGCTAATGAAAAACTGTTTTTT
TRBJ2-7 13 . . TRBV4-1 CASSQAYGYEQYF TGCGCCAGCAGCCAAGCGTATGGTTACGAGCAGTACTTC
TRBJ2-1 15 TRBD1 . TRBV18 CASSHVGQRYNEQFF TGTGCCAGCTCCCACGTGGGACAGAGGTACAATGAGCAGTTCTTC
TRBJ2-1 15 TRBD2 once TRBV11-3 CASSSTSGLSNEQFF TGTGCCAGCAGCTCGACTAGCGGGCTTAGCAATGAGCAGTTCTTC
TRBJ2-4 13 . . TRBV7-9 CAIQSPIKNIQYF TGTGCTATCCAGAGTCCGATTAAAAACATTCAGTACTTC
TRBJ1-1 12 . few TRBV5-1 CASRLGNTEAFF TGCGCCAGCAGATTGGGAAACACTGAAGCTTTCTTT